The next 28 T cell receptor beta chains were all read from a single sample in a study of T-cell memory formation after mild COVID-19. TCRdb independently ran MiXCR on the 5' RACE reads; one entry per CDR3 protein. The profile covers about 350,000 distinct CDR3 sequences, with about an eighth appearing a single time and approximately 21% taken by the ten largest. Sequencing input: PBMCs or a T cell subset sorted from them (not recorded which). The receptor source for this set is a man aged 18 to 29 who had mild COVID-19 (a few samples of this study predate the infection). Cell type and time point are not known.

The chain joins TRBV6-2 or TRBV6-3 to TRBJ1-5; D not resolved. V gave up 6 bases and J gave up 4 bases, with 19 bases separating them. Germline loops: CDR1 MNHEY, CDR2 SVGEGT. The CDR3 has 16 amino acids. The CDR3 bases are TGTGCCAGCAGCACTGACGGGCGGGGTTTTAATCAGCCCCAGCATTTT. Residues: CASSTDGRGFNQPQHF.

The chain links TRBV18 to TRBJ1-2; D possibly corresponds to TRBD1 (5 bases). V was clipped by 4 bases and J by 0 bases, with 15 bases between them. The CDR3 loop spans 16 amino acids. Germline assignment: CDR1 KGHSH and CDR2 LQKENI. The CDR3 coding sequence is TGTGCCAGCTCACGATCAGACAGTTCTTCTAACTATGGCTACACCTTC. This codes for CASSRSDSSSNYGYTF.

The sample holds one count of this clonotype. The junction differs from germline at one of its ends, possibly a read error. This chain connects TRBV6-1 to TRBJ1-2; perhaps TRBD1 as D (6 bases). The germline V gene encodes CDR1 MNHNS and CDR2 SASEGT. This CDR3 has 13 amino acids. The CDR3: CASREGGQHGYTF. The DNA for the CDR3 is TGTGCCAGCAGAGAAGGAGGACAGCATGGCTACACCTTC.

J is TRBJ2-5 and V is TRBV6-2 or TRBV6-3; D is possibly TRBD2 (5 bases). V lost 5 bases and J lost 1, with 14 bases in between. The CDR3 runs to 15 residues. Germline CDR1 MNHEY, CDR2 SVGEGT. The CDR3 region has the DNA TGTGCCAGCAGTCCCCGGAGGTTTTCCCAAGAGACCCAGTACTTC. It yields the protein CASSPRRFSQETQYF.

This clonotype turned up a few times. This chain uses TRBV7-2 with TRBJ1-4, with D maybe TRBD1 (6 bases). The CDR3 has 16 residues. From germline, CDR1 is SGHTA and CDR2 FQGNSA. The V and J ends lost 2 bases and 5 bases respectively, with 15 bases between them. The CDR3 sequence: CASSLMIRGGNEKLFF. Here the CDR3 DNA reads TGTGCCAGCAGCTTAATGATAAGGGGGGGAAATGAAAAACTGTTTTTT.

CDR3 sequence reads: CASSLGGARNYEQYF. DNA for the CDR3: TGTGCCAGCAGTCTAGGGGGCGCGCGTAACTACGAGCAGTACTTC. V usage is TRBV6-6 and J usage is TRBJ2-7; TRBD1 aligns across 7 bases. V gave up 5 bases and J gave up 3 bases; unmatched junction bases: 10. Per the germline V gene, CDR1 is MNHNY and CDR2 is SVGAGI (reference sequence). The CDR3 runs to 15 residues.

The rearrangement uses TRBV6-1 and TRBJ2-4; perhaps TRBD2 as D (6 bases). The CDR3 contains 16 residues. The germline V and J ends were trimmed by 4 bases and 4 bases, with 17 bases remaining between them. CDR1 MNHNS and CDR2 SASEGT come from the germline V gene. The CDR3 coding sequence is TGTGCCAGCAGTGTTGGCGGGGCCCAATTTAAAAACATTCAGTACTTC. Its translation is CASSVGGAQFKNIQYF.

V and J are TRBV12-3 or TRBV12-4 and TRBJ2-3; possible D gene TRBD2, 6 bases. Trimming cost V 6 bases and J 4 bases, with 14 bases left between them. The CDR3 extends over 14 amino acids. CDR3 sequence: CASRNIGGADTQYF. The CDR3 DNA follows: TGTGCCAGCAGAAACATCGGGGGTGCAGATACGCAGTATTTT.

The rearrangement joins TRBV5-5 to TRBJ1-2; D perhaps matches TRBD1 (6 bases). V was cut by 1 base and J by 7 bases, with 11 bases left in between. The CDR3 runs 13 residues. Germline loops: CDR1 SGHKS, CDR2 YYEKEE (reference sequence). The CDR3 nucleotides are TGTGCCAGCAGCTTGTTACAGGGCCTTGGCTACACCTTC. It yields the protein CASSLLQGLGYTF. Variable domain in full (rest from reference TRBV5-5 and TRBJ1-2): DAGVTQSPTHLIKTRGQQVTLRCSPISGHKSVSWYQQVLGQGPQFIFQYYEKEERGRGNFPDRFSARQFPNYSSELNVNALLLGDSALYLCASSLLQGLGYTFGSGTRLTVV.

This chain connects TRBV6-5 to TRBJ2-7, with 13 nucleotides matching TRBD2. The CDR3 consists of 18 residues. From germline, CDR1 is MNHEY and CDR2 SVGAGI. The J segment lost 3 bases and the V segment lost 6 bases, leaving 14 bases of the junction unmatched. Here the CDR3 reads CASSPTSGGDHRHYEQYV. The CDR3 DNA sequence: TGTGCCAGCAGCCCCACTAGCGGGGGGGATCACCGCCACTACGAGCAGTACGTC.

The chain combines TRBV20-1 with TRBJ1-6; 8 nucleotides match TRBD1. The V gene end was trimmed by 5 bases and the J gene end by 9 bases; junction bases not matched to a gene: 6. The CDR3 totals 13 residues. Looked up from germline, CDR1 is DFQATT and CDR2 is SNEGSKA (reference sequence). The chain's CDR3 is CSALQGVSSPLHF. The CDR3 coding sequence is TGCAGTGCTCTACAGGGGGTTAGTTCACCCCTCCACTTT.

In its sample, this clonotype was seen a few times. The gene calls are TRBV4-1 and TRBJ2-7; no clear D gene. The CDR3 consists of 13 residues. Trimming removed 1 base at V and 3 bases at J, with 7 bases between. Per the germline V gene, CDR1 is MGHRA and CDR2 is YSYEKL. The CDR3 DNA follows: TGCGCCAGCAGCCAAGGGCCGGTCTACGAGCAGTACTTC. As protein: CASSQGPVYEQYF.

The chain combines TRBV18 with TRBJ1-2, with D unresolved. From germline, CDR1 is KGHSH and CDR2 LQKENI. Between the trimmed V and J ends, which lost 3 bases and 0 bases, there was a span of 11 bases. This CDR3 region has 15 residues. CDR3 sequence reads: CASSPGMGTNYGYTF. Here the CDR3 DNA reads TGTGCCAGCTCACCGGGAATGGGAACTAACTATGGCTACACCTTC.

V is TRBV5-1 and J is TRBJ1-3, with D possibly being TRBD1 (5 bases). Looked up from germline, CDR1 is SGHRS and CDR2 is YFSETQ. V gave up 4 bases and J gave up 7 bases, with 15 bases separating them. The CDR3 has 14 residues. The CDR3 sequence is CASSRGGKGNTIYF. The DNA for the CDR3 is TGCGCCAGCAGCCGCGGGGGAAAAGGGAACACCATATATTTT.

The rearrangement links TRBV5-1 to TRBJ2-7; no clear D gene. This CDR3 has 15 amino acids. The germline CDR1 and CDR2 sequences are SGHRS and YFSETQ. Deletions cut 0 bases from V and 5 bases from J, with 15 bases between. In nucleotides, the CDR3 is TGCGCCAGCAGCTTGGCCGCCGGAAAAATCAACGAGCAGTACTTC. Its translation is CASSLAAGKINEQYF.

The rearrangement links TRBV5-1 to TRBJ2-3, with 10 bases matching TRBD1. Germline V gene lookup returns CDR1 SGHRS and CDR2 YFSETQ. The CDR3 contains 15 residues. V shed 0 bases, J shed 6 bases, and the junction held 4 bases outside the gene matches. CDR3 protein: CASSLGDRGKDTQYF. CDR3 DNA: TGCGCCAGCAGCTTGGGGGACAGGGGTAAGGATACGCAGTATTTT.

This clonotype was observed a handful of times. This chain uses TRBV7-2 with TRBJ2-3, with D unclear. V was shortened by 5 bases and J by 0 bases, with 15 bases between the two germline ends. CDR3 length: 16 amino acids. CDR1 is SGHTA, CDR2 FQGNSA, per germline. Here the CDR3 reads CASSLVLGSSTDTQYF. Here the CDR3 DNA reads TGTGCCAGCAGCCTCGTTCTAGGGTCTAGCACAGATACGCAGTATTTT.

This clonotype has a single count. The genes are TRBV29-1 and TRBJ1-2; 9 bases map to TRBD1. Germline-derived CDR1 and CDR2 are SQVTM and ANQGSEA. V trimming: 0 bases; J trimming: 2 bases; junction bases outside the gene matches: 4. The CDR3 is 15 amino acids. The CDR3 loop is CSVEDGGQGNYGYTF. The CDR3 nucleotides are TGCAGCGTTGAAGATGGGGGACAGGGCAACTATGGCTACACCTTC.

The CDR3 DNA reads TGTGCCAGCGGGACTAGCTTGGAGGGAGAGACCCAGTACTTC. It yields the protein CASGTSLEGETQYF. The genes are TRBV9 and TRBJ2-5; TRBD2 aligns across 9 bases. CDR1 and CDR2 (germline): SGDLS, YYNGEE. V shed 7 bases, J shed 4 bases, and the junction held 8 bases outside the gene matches. The CDR3 extends over 14 amino acids.

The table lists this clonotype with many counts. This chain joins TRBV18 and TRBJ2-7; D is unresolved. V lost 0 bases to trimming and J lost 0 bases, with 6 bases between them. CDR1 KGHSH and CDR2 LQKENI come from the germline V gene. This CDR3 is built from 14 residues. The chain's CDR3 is CASSPPYTSYEQYF. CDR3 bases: TGTGCCAGCTCACCACCTTACACCTCCTACGAGCAGTACTTC.

This CDR3 is CAWKLGQTGGSQPQHF. The CDR3 DNA is TGTGCCTGGAAGCTCGGTCAAACAGGGGGGAGTCAGCCCCAGCATTTT. The chain couples TRBV30 to TRBJ1-5; 8 positions match TRBD1. The germline V gene has CDR1 GTSNPN and CDR2 SVGIG (reference sequence). The CDR3 runs 16 residues. The J segment lost 6 bases and the V segment lost 4 bases, leaving 14 bases of the junction unmatched.

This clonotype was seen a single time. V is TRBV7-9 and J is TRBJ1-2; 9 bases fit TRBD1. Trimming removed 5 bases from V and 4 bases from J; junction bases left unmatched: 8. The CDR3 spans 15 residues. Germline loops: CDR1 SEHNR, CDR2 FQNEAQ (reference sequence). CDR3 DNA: TGTGCCAGCAGCCCAGTGACAGGGGGTAGCTATGGCTACACCTTC. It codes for CASSPVTGGSYGYTF.

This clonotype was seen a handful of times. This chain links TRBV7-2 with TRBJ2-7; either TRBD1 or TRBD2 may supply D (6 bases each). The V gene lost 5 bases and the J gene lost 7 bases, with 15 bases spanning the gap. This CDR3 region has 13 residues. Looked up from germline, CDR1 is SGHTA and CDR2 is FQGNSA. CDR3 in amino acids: CASSTRGGREQYF. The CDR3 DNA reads TGTGCCAGCAGCACGAGAGGGGGGAGGGAGCAGTACTTC.

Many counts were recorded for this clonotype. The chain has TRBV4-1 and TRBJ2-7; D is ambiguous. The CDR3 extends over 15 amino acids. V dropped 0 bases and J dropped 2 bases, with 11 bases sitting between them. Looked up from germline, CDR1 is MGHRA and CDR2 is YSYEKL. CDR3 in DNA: TGCGCCAGCAGCCAAGATGTAACTGAGCCCTACGAGCAGTACTTC. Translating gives CASSQDVTEPYEQYF.

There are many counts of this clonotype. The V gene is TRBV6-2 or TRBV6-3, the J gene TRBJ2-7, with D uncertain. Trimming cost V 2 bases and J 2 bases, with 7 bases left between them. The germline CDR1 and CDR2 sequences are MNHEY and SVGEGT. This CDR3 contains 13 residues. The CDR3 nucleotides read TGTGCCAGCAGTTACACGAGCCCCTACGAGCAGTACTTC. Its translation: CASSYTSPYEQYF.

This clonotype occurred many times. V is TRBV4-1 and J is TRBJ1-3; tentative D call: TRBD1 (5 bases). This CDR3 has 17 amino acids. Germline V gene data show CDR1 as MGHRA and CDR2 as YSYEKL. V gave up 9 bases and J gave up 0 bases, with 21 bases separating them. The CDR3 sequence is CASREQDLIHSGNTIYF. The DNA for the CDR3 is TGCGCCAGTCGGGAACAGGACTTAATACACTCTGGAAACACCATATATTTT.

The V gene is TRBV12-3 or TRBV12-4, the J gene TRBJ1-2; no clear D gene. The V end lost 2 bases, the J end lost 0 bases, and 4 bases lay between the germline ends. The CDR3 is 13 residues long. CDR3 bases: TGTGCCAGCAGTTTAACGCCTAACTATGGCTACACCTTC. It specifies CASSLTPNYGYTF.

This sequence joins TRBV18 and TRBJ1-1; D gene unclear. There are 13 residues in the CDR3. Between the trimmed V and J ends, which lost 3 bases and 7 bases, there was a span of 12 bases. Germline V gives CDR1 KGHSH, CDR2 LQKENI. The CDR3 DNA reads TGTGCCAGCTCACCGTGGGTGACTAGTGAAGCTTTCTTT. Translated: CASSPWVTSEAFF.